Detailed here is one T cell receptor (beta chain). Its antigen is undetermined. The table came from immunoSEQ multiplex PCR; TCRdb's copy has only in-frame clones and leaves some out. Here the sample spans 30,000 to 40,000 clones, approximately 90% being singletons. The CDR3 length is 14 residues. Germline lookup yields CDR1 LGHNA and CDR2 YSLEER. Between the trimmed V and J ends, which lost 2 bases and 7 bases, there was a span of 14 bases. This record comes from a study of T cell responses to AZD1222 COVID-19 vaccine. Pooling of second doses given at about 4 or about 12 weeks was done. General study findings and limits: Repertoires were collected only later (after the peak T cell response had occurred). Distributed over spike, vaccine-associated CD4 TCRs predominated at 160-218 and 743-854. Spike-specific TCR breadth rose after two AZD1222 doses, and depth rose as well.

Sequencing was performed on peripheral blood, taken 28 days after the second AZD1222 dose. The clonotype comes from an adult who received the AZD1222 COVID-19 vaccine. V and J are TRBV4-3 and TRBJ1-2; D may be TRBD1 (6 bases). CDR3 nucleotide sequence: TGCGCCAGCAGCCAACCCCAACACAGGGTTGGCTACACCTTC. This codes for CASSQPQHRVGYTF.